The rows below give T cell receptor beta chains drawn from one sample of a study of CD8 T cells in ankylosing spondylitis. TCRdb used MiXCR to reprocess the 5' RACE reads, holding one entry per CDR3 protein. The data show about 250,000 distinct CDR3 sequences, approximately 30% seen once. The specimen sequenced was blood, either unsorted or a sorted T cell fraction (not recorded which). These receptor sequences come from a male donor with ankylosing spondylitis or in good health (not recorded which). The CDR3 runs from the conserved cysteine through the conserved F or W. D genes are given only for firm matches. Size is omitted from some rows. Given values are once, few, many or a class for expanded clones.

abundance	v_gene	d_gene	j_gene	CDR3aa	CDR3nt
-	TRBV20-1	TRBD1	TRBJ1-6	CSARLSGGNSPLHF	TGCAGTGCTAGGCTGTCAGGGGGAAATTCACCCCTCCACTTT
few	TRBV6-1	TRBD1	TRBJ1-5	CASSVITGGNQPQHF	TGTGCCAGCAGTGTAATAACAGGGGGCAATCAGCCCCAGCATTTT
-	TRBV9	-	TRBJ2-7	CASSGGGKSYEQYF	TGTGCCAGCAGCGGAGGGGGGAAGTCCTACGAGCAGTACTTC
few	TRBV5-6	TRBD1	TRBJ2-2	CASSPPRGQAGELFF	TGTGCCAGCAGCCCGCCCAGGGGGCAAGCCGGGGAGCTGTTTTTT
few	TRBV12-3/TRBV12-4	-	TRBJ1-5	CASSLEGVGNQPQHF	TGTGCCAGCAGCTTAGAAGGGGTGGGCAATCAGCCCCAGCATTTT
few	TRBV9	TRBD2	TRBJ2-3	CASSAGGIADTQYF	TGTGCCAGCAGCGCGGGGGGGATAGCTGATACGCAGTATTTT
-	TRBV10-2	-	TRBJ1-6	CASSEWPISLSF	TGCGCCAGCAGTGAGTGGCCAATCTCACTATCTTTT
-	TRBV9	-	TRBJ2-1	CASSDVDEQFF	TGTGCCAGCAGCGATGTCGATGAGCAGTTCTTC
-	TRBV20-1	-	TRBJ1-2	CSAKTENYGYTF	TGCAGTGCTAAGACAGAGAACTATGGCTACACCTTC
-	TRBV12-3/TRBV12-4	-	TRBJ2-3	CASSSDGSTDTQYF	TGTGCCAGCAGCTCGGACGGTAGCACAGATACGCAGTATTTT